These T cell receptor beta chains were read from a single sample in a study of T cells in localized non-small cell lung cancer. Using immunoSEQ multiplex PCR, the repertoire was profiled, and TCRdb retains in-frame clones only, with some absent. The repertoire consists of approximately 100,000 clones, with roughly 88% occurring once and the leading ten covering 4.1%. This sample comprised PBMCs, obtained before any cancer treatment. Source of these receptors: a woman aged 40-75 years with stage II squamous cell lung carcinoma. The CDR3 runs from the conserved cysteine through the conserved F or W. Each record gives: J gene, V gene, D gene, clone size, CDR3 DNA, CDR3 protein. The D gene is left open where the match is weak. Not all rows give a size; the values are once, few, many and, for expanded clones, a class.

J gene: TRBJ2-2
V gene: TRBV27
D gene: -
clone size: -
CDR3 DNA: TGTGCCAGCAGTGGGTCGCAGGGGACCGGGGAGCTGTTTTTT
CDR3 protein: CASSGSQGTGELFF

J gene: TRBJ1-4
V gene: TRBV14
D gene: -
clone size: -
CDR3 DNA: TGTGCCAGCAGCCAAGGGAGCGTTGGGGGTGAAAAACTGTTTTTT
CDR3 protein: CASSQGSVGGEKLFF

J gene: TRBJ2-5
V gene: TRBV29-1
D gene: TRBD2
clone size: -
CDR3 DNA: TGCAGCGTCCTAGCGGTACAAGAGACCCAGTACTTC
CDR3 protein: CSVLAVQETQYF

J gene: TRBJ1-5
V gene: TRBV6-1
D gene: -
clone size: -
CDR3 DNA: TGTGCCAGTTCATTGCTCTCGGGCAATCAGCCCCAGCATTTT
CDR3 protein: CASSLLSGNQPQHF

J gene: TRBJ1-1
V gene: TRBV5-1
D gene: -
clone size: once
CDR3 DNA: TGCGCCAGCAGTCCTGCCCCAGGGAACACTGAAGCTTTCTTT
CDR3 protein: CASSPAPGNTEAFF

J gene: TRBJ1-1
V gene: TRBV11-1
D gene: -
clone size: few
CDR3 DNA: TGTGCCAGCAGTCTAGCGGGTTTCGTCACTGAAGCTTTCTTT
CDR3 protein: CASSLAGFVTEAFF

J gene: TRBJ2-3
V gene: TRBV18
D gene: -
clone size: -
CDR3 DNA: TGTGCCAGCTCACTAACCCCGGGGGGCATTGGCACAGATACGCAGTATTTT
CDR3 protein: CASSLTPGGIGTDTQYF

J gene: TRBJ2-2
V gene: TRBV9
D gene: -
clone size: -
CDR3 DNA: TGTGCCAGCAAAGGGACTACCGGGGAGCTGTTTTTT
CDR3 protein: CASKGTTGELFF

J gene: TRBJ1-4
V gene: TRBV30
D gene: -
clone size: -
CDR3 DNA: TGTGCCTGGAATGGGGGCCCTAATGAAAAACTGTTTTTT
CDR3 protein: CAWNGGPNEKLFF

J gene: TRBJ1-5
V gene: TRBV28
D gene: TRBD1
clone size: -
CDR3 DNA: TGTGCCAGCAGGCCGACAGGGGGGAGCAATCAGCCCCAGCATTTT
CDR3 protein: CASRPTGGSNQPQHF

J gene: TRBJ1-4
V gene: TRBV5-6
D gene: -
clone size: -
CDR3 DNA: TGTGCCAGCAGCTTGATAGACAGTGCAACTAATGAAAAACTGTTTTTT
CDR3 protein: CASSLIDSATNEKLFF

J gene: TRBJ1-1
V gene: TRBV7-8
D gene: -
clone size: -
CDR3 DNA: TGTGCCAGCAGCCTCGTGAGGGTTGAAGCTTTCTTT
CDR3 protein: CASSLVRVEAFF

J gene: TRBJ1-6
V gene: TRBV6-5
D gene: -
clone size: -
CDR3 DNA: TGTGCCAGCAAACCCGGACACCATAATTCACCCCTCCACTTT
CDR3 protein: CASKPGHHNSPLHF

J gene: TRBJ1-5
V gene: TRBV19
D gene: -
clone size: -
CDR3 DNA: TGTGCCAGTAGGCCCTCGGGGGTAGGCAATCAGCCCCAGCATTTT
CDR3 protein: CASRPSGVGNQPQHF

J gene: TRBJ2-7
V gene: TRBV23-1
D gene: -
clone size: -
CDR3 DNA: TGCGCCAGCAGTCAATCACCCATTGGGGGCGGGATCTACGAGCAGTACTTC
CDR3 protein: CASSQSPIGGGIYEQYF

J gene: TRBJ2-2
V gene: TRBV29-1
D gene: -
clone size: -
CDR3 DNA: TGCAGCGTTGCAGCAGGGAACACCGGGGAGCTGTTTTTT
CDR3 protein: CSVAAGNTGELFF

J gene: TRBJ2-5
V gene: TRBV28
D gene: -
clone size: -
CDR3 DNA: TGTGCCAGCAGTCCCCCTACCCAACAGGATTTGGAGACCCAGTACTTC
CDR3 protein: CASSPPTQQDLETQYF